The 24 T cell receptor beta chains presented below share a single source sample, sequenced in a study of shared T cell receptors in the human thymus. Sequencing was performed with immunoSEQ multiplex PCR; in TCRdb, only in-frame clones are kept and a portion is missing. The sample holds some 660,000 clones, about 87% seen once. These data were also reused for a study on human thymus T cells.

Source material: thymocytes. These receptors originate from a boy in the first two years of life with a congenital heart defect.

CDR3 coding DNA: TGCGCCAGCAGCTCTCAGACAGGGAAAGCAACTAATGAAAAACTGTTTTTT. It codes for CASSSQTGKATNEKLFF. The chain uses TRBV5-1 and TRBJ1-4; TRBD1 matches at 7 bases. This CDR3 has 17 residues. Germline V lookup: CDR1 SGHRS, CDR2 YFSETQ. V gave up 3 bases and J gave up 0 bases; unmatched junction bases: 8.

This sequence joins TRBV14 and TRBJ1-1, with 8 bases that match TRBD1. This CDR3 is built from 16 residues. Germline V gene data show CDR1 as SGHDN and CDR2 as FVKESK. V dropped 2 bases and J dropped 1; count of bases not matched to a gene: 6. The CDR3, as DNA: TGTGCCAGCAGCCAAAGGACAGGGAGAGGGAACACTGAAGCTTTCTTT. Its translation: CASSQRTGRGNTEAFF. The full variable domain, rest sourced from reference TRBV14 and TRBJ1-1, is EAGVTQFPSHSVIEKGQTVTLRCDPISGHDNLYWYRRVMGKEIKFLLHFVKESKQDESGMPNNRFLAERTGGTYSTLKVQPAELEDSGVYFCASSQRTGRGNTEAFFGQGTRLTVV.

This rearrangement joins TRBV5-8 to TRBJ1-4; D is possibly TRBD1 (5 bases). The germline gives CDR1 SGHTS, CDR2 YDEGEE. V lost 4 bases and J 3 bases, leaving 13 bases between the germline ends. The CDR3 has 15 amino acids. CDR3 in amino acids: CASSVTGESNEKLFF. In DNA, the CDR3 is TGTGCCAGCAGCGTAACAGGAGAGTCTAATGAAAAACTGTTTTTT.

This rearrangement joins TRBV7-9 to TRBJ1-3; D is perhaps TRBD1 (6 bases). Germline CDR1 reads SEHNR; CDR2 reads FQNEAQ (reference sequence). The CDR3 has 15 residues. Between the trimmed V and J ends, which lost 4 bases and 0 bases, there was a span of 10 bases. CDR3 sequence: CASSYRQASGNTIYF. The CDR3 DNA reads as TGTGCCAGCAGCTACCGACAGGCCTCTGGAAACACCATATATTTT.

This sequence joins TRBV11-2 and TRBJ2-1, with 8 bases lining up with TRBD2. Germline V gene data show CDR1 as SGHAT and CDR2 as FQNNGV. V lost 0 bases, J lost 7 bases, and 8 bases stayed unmatched. The CDR3 totals 16 residues. In DNA form, the CDR3 reads TGTGCCAGCAGCTTAGAACCCCGGGGGGGTAGGAATGAGCAGTTCTTC. This translates into CASSLEPRGGRNEQFF.

The table lists this clone with a few counts. V is TRBV27 and J is TRBJ2-1, with D uncertain. The CDR3 is 20 residues long. The V end was cut by 6 bases, the J end by 3 bases, with 30 bases between. CDR1 and CDR2 (germline): MNHEY, SMNVEV (reference sequence). CDR3 in amino acids: CASRILGDSISAIGYNEQFF. In nucleotides, the CDR3 is TGTGCCAGCAGAATACTGGGTGACTCGATCTCCGCCATCGGCTACAATGAGCAGTTCTTC.

V gene TRBV14 combines with J gene TRBJ2-5, with 9 bases that match TRBD2. CDR3 size: 14 residues. CDR1 SGHDN and CDR2 FVKESK come from the germline V gene. Trimming removed 4 bases from V and 3 bases from J; junction bases left unmatched: 3. The CDR3 DNA reads TGTGCCAGCAGCCTTAGACTAGCGGAAGAGACCCAGTACTTC. Protein product: CASSLRLAEETQYF.

V usage is TRBV6-1 and J usage is TRBJ1-4, with 7 bases matching TRBD1. V lost 1 base and J lost 4; bases outside the gene matches: 9. This CDR3 is 17 amino acids long. Germline CDR1 and CDR2: MNHNS and SASEGT. The CDR3 protein is CASSEVGGGQYNEKLFF. Written as DNA, the CDR3 is TGTGCCAGCAGTGAAGTCGGGGGGGGACAGTATAATGAAAAACTGTTTTTT.

The V and J genes are TRBV28 and TRBJ1-1, with a tentative D call TRBD1 (6 bases). There are 13 residues in the CDR3. Germline assignment: CDR1 MDHEN and CDR2 SYDVKM. The V gene lost 6 bases and the J gene lost 4 bases, with 12 bases spanning the gap. The CDR3 nucleotides read TGTGCCAGCAGGTTACAGGGTTGCACTGAAGCTTTCTTT. Its translation: CASRLQGCTEAFF. Supplemented by reference TRBV28 and TRBJ1-1, the full variable domain reads DVKVTQSSRYLVKRTGEKVFLECVQDMDHENMFWYRQDPGLGLRLIYFSYDVKMKEKGDIPEGYSVSREKKERFSLILESASTNQTSMYLCASRLQGCTEAFFGQGTRLTVV.

The CDR3 coding sequence is TGTGCCAGTAGGATCCGGACTAGCTCCTACAATGAGCAGTTCTTC. Protein sequence: CASRIRTSSYNEQFF. The rearrangement uses TRBV19 and TRBJ2-1; 7 bases fit TRBD2. Germline loops: CDR1 LNHDA, CDR2 SQIVND (reference sequence). The V and J ends lost 6 bases and 0 bases, in that order; junction bases with no gene match: 5. This CDR3 is 15 amino acids long.

J is TRBJ1-5 and V is TRBV30; 7 nucleotides align to TRBD1. CDR1 and CDR2 from the germline V gene are GTSNPN and SVGIG (reference sequence). The trim removed 0 bases at V and 3 bases at J, leaving 5 bases unmatched. This CDR3 region has 15 residues. The CDR3 is CAWSVSGGFNQPQHF. CDR3 nucleotide sequence: TGTGCCTGGAGTGTCTCAGGGGGTTTCAATCAGCCCCAGCATTTT.

The gene calls are TRBV5-6 and TRBJ1-1, with a weak D call TRBD1 (6 bases). V was shortened by 4 bases and J by 3 bases, with 19 bases between the two germline ends. The CDR3 runs to 16 residues. In germline, CDR1 is SGHDT, CDR2 YYEEEE. The CDR3, as DNA: TGTGCCAGCAGCACCCAGCGCGGGGGGCGAGACACTGAAGCTTTCTTT. Amino acids: CASSTQRGGRDTEAFF.

The chain has TRBV2 and TRBJ1-3, with TRBD1 matching over 7 bases. The V segment lost 6 bases and the J segment 0 bases; nucleotides outside the gene matches: 5. CDR3 length equals 15 residues. Germline values: CDR1 SNHLY, CDR2 FYNNEI. The CDR3 DNA is TGTGCCAGCAGGAGGGACAGAACCTCTGGAAACACCATATATTTT. It specifies CASRRDRTSGNTIYF.

V gene TRBV19 combines with J gene TRBJ2-5; the match to TRBD1 covers 7 bases. The CDR3 is made up of 14 amino acids. V dropped 4 bases and J dropped 3; count of bases not matched to a gene: 5. Germline V gene sequence: CDR1 LNHDA, CDR2 SQIVND (reference sequence). For the CDR3, the DNA is TGTGCCAGTAGTAGGACCGACAGGGAAGAGACCCAGTACTTC. Translating gives CASSRTDREETQYF.

The rearrangement links TRBV7-9 to TRBJ1-1; D is ambiguous. Looked up from germline, CDR1 is SEHNR and CDR2 is FQNEAQ (reference sequence). This CDR3 is 11 amino acids long. The germline V and J ends were trimmed by 4 bases and 4 bases, with 4 bases remaining between them. CDR3 sequence reads: CASSSVTEAFF. CDR3 sequence (DNA): TGTGCCAGCAGCTCCGTCACTGAAGCTTTCTTT.

This clone appeared once. The rearrangement joins TRBV5-4 to TRBJ2-1; 9 bases are shared with TRBD1. Germline-derived CDR1 and CDR2 are SGHNT and YYREEE (reference sequence). The CDR3 totals 15 residues. Trimming at V came to 0 bases and at J to 7 bases, leaving 5 bases not matched to a gene. CDR3 nucleotides: TGTGCCAGCAGCTTGGAACAGGGGGCTATAAATGAGCAGTTCTTC. This encodes CASSLEQGAINEQFF.

Points on this clone: Other DNA sequences in this specimen translate into the identical CDR3. The V and J genes are TRBV15 and TRBJ1-1; possibly TRBD1 for D (6 bases). Trimming removed 9 bases at V and 4 bases at J, with 21 bases between. This CDR3 is built from 15 residues. Germline CDR1 is LNHNV and CDR2 is YYDKDF (reference sequence). The CDR3 region is CATIRDKGLGTEAFF. DNA of the CDR3: TGTGCCACAATCCGGGACAAGGGCCTGGGCACTGAAGCTTTCTTT.

This chain links TRBV19 with TRBJ2-5, with TRBD1 matching over 8 bases. V lost 4 bases and J lost 1; bases outside the gene matches: 2. Per the germline V gene, CDR1 is LNHDA and CDR2 is SQIVND (reference sequence). The CDR3 has 14 residues. DNA for the CDR3: TGTGCCAGTAGTAACGGGACAGGCCAAGAGACCCAGTACTTC. This gives the protein CASSNGTGQETQYF. Combining the CDR3 with reference TRBV19 and TRBJ2-5 gives the whole variable domain DGGITQSPKYLFRKEGQNVTLSCEQNLNHDAMYWYRQDPGQGLRLIYYSQIVNDFQKGDIAEGYSVSREKKESFPLTVTSAQKNPTAFYLCASSNGTGQETQYFGPGTRLLVL.

V is TRBV12-5 and J is TRBJ1-4, with TRBD1 as a possible D gene (6 bases). The CDR3 covers 17 residues. Germline V gene sequence: CDR1 LGHNT, CDR2 FRNRAP. V gave up 2 bases and J gave up 3 bases, with 16 bases separating them. CDR3 in amino acids: CASGLTPSDSSNEKLFF. CDR3 nucleotide sequence: TGTGCTAGTGGTTTGACACCTTCGGACAGTTCTAATGAAAAACTGTTTTTT.

The CDR3 loop reads CASRESSYNSPLHF. Written as DNA, the CDR3 is TGTGCCAGCCGGGAGAGCTCCTATAATTCACCCCTCCACTTT. The genes are TRBV27 and TRBJ1-6; D is undetermined. Germline assignment: CDR1 MNHEY and CDR2 SMNVEV (reference sequence). Between the trimmed V and J ends, which lost 8 bases and 0 bases, there was a span of 8 bases. This CDR3 is built from 14 residues.

This chain joins TRBV28 and TRBJ2-7, with 11 bases matching TRBD2. Losses at the gene ends were 5 bases for V and 1 base for J; bases not matched to a gene: 10. Germline CDR1 reads MDHEN; CDR2 reads SYDVKM. The CDR3 loop spans 17 amino acids. The CDR3 is CASSKTVGTSGSYEQYF. The CDR3 bases are TGTGCCAGCAGTAAAACCGTTGGGACTAGCGGATCCTACGAGCAGTACTTC.

Points on this clone: Other DNA sequences within the sample encode an identical CDR3. The V gene is TRBV25-1, the J gene TRBJ2-1, with no clear D. Germline-derived CDR1 and CDR2 are MGHDK and SYGVNS. Deletions cut 2 bases from V and 0 bases from J, with 11 bases between. The CDR3 spans 16 residues. The CDR3 here is CASSEQQLSSYNEQFF. The DNA of the CDR3 is TGTGCCAGCAGTGAACAACAGCTGAGCTCCTACAATGAGCAGTTCTTC.

This clone was recorded only once. The chain is built from TRBV5-6 and TRBJ1-3; D may be TRBD1 (5 bases). The germline V and J ends were trimmed by 0 bases and 0 bases, with 13 bases remaining between them. The CDR3 runs 17 residues. In germline, CDR1 is SGHDT, CDR2 YYEEEE. CDR3 nucleotide sequence: TGTGCCAGCAGCTTGGCCTTGAACAGGCTCTCTGGAAACACCATATATTTT. This encodes CASSLALNRLSGNTIYF.

The rearrangement uses TRBV5-4 and TRBJ2-1, with TRBD2 as a possible D gene (6 bases). Germline V gene sequence: CDR1 SGHNT, CDR2 YYREEE (reference sequence). V lost 4 bases, J lost 2 bases, and 16 bases lay in between. The CDR3 consists of 16 residues. The CDR3 sequence: CASSPGGLDPYNEQFF. The DNA for the CDR3 is TGTGCCAGCAGCCCTGGGGGACTGGATCCCTACAATGAGCAGTTCTTC.